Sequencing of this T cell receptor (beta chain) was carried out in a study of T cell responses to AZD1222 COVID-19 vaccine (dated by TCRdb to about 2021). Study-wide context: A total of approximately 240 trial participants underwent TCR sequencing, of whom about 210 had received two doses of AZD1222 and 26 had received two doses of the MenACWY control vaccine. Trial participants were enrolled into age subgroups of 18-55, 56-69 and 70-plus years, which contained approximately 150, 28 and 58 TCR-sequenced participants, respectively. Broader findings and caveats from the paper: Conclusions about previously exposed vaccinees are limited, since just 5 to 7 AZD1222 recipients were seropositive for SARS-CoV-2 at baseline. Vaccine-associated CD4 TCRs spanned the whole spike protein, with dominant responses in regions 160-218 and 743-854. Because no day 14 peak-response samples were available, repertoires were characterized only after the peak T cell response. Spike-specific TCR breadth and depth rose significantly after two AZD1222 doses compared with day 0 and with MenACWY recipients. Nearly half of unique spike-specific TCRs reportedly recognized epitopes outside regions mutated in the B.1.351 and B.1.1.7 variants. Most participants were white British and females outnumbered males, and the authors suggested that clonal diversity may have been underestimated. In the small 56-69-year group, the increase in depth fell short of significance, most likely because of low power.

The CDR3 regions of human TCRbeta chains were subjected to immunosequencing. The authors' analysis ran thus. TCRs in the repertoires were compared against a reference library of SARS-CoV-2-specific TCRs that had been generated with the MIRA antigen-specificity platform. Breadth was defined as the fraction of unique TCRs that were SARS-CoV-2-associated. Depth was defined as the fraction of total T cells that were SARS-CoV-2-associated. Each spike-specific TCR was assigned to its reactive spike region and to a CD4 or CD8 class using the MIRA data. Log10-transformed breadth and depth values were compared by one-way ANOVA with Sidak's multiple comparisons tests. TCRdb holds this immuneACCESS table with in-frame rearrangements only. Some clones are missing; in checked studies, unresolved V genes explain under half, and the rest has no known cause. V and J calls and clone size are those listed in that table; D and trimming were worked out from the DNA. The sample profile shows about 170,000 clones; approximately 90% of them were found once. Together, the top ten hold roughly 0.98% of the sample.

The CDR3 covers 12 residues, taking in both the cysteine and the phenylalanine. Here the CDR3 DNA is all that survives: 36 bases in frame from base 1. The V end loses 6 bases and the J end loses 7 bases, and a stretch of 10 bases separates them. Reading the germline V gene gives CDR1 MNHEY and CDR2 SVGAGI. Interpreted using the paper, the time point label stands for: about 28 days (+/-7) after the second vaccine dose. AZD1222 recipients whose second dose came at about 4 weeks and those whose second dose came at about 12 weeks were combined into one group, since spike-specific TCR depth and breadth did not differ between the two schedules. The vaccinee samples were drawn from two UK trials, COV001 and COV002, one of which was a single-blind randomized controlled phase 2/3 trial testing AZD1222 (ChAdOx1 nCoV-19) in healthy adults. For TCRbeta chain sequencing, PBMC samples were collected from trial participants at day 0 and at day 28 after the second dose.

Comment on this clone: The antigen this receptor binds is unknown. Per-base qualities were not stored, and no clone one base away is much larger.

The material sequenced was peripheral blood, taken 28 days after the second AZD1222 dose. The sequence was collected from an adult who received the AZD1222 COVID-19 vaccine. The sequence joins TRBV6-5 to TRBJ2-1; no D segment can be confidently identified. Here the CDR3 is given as CASRAVRNEQFF. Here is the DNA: TGTGCCAGCAGAGCTGTCAGAAATGAGCAGTTCTTC.